The following is a T cell receptor (beta chain) sequence with its context. Its antigen is not identified. Data came from immunoSEQ multiplex PCR; TCRdb stores just in-frame clones and leaves some out. The data hold about 84,000 clones, with roughly 93% observed a single time. The sample comes from a study of cytomegalovirus exposure and HLA in healthy donors. Study-wide results and caveats: A later analysis found first-cohort TCR clusters tended to co-occur in the 120 validation repertoires.

The CDR3 has 12 amino acids. Germline loops: CDR1 SGHDN, CDR2 FVKESK. The junction had 7 bases not matched to a gene; V was cut back by 6 bases and J by 13 bases. Sequencing was done on a sample of PBMCs. The genes are TRBV14 and TRBJ2-1, with TRBD2 matching 9 bases. This receptor was taken from a man younger than 40 in good health and CMV-seronegative. CDR3 bases: TGTGCCAGCAGTCGGTTAGCGGGAGATCAGTTCTTC. Translation gives CASSRLAGDQFF. The complete variable domain, with remaining parts taken from reference TRBV14 and TRBJ2-1, reads EAGVTQFPSHSVIEKGQTVTLRCDPISGHDNLYWYRRVMGKEIKFLLHFVKESKQDESGMPNNRFLAERTGGTYSTLKVQPAELEDSGVYFCASSRLAGDQFFGPGTRLTVL.